This T cell receptor beta chain came from a study of OX40 agonist ivuxolimab in advanced cancers. Background on the study: Averaging 60 years in age, with a range of about 23 to 80, the cohort was around 83% male. Study conclusions and caveats: Clonal expansion by week 6 occurred in CD4+ and CD8+ blood T cells (at 0.1 to 3.0 mg/kg). Antigen targets of the expanded peripheral T cells went undetermined.

Only in-frame clones appear in the TCRdb table, and some are missing; sequencing was by immunoSEQ multiplex PCR. The sample lists some 75,000 clones; roughly 84% were seen once. Details on this clone: Its antigen is unidentified.

This sample comprised CD4+ or CD8+ T cells sorted from blood, obtained in a trial of the OX40 agonist ivuxolimab. The receptor comes from an adult with an advanced solid tumor such as melanoma, head and neck, liver or kidney cancer.

The CDR3 DNA reads as TGTGCCAGCAGCTCCGGGACTAGCGGGTCCTACAATGAGCAGTTCTTC. Protein sequence: CASSSGTSGSYNEQFF. The chain combines TRBV27 with TRBJ2-1; TRBD2 aligns across 12 bases. Germline V gene sequence: CDR1 MNHEY, CDR2 SMNVEV (reference sequence). The length of the CDR3 is 16 residues. Trimming removed 6 bases from V and 1 base from J; junction bases left unmatched: 4.